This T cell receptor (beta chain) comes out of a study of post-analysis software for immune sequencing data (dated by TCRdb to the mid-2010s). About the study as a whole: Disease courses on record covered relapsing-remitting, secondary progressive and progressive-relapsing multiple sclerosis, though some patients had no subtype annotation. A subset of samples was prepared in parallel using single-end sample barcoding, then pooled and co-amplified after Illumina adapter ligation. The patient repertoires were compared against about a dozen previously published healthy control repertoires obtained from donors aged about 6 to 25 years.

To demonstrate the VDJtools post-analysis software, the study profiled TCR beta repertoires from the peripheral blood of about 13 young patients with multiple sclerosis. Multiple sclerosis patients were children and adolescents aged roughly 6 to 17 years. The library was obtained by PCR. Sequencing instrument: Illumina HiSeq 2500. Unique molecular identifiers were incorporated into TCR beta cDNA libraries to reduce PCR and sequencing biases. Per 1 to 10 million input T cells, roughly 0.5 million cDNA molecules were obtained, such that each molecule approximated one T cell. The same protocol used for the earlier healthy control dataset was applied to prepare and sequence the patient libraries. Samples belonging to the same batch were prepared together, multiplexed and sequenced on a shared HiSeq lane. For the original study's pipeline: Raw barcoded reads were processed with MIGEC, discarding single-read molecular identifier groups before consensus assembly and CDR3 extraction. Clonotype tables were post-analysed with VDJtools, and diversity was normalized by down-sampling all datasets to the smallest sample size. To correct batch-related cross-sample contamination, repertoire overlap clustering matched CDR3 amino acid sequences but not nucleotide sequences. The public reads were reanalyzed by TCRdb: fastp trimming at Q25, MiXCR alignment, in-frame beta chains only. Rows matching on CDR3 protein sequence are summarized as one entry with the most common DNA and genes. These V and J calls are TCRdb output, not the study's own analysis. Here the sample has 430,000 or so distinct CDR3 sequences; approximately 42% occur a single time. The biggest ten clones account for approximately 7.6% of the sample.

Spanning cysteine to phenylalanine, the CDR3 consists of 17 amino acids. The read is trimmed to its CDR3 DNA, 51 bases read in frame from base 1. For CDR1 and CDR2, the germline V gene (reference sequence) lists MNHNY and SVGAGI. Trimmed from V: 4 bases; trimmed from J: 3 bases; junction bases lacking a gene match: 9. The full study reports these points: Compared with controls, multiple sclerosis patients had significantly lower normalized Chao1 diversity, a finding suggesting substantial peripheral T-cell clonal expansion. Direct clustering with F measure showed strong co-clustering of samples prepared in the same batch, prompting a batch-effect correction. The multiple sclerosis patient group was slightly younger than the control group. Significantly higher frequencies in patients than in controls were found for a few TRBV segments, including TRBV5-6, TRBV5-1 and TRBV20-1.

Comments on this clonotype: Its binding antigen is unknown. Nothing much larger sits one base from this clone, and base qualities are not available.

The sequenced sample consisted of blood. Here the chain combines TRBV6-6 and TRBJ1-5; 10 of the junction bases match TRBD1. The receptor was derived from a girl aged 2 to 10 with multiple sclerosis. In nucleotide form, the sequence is TGTGCCAGCAGTTCCAGACAGGGGGCGACCCTCAATCAGCCCCAGCATTTT. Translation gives CASSSRQGATLNQPQHF.